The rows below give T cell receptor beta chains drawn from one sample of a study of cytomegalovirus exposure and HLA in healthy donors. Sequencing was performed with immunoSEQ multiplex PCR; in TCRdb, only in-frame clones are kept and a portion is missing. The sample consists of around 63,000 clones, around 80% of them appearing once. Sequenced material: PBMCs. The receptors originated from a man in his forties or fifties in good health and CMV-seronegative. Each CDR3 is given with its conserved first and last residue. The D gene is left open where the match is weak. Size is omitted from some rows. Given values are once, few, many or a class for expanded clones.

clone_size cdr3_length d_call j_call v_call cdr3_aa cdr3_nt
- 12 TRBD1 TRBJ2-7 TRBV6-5 CASSTGADEQYF TGTGCCAGCAGTACAGGGGCAGACGAGCAGTACTTC
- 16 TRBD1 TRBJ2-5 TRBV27 CASSLIPPGGGETQYF TGTGCCAGCAGTTTAATACCCCCAGGGGGCGGAGAGACCCAGTACTTC
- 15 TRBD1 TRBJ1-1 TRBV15 CATSTRTGADTEAFF TGTGCCACCAGCACCCGGACAGGGGCGGACACTGAAGCTTTCTTT
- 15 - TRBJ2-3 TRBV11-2 CASRPQAASTDTQYF TGTGCCAGCAGGCCACAGGCAGCTAGCACAGATACGCAGTATTTT
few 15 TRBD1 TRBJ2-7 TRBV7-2 CASSLQTGPPYEQYF TGTGCCAGCAGCTTACAGACAGGGCCCCCCTACGAGCAGTACTTC
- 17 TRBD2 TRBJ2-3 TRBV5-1 CASSLTSGRVGTDTQYF TGCGCCAGCAGCTTGACTAGCGGGAGGGTGGGGACAGATACGCAGTATTTT
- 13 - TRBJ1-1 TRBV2 CASSGQQNTEAFF TGTGCCAGCAGTGGACAGCAAAACACTGAAGCTTTCTTT
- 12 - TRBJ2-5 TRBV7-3 CASSFTGETQYF TGTGCCAGCAGCTTTACTGGAGAGACCCAGTACTTC
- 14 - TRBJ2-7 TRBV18 CASSPVQGLYEQYF TGTGCCAGCTCACCAGTGCAGGGCCTGTACGAGCAGTACTTC
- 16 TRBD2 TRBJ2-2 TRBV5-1 CASSLEAGGNTGELFF TGCGCCAGCAGCTTGGAAGCGGGGGGGAACACCGGGGAGCTGTTTTTT
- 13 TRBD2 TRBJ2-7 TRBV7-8 CASSSEAGGEQYF TGTGCCAGCAGCTCAGAAGCGGGAGGCGAGCAGTACTTC
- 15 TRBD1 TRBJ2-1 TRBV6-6 CASSDPGQPSNEQFF TGTGCCAGCAGTGACCCGGGACAGCCTAGCAATGAGCAGTTCTTC
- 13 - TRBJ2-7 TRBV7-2 CASSWSMWDEQYF TGTGCCAGCAGCTGGAGTATGTGGGACGAGCAGTACTTC
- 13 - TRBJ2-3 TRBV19 CASSISGHDTQYF TGTGCCAGTAGTATAAGCGGTCACGATACGCAGTATTTT
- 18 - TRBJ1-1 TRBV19 CASRKVQGYLTMNTEAFF TGTGCCAGTAGGAAGGTTCAGGGGTACCTTACCATGAACACTGAAGCTTTCTTT
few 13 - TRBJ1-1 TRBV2 CASRSQGNTEAFF TGTGCCAGCAGGTCACAGGGGAACACTGAAGCTTTCTTT
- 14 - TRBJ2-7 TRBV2 CASSDRGGTGEQYF TGTGCCAGCAGTGATAGGGGGGGGACCGGCGAGCAGTACTTC
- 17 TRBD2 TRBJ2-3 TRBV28 CASSSPRGSGRDGTQYF TGTGCCAGCAGTTCTCCCCGGGGTAGCGGGAGGGACGGTACGCAGTATTTT
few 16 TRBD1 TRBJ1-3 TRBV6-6 CASSPLGGRSGNTIYF TGTGCCAGCAGCCCTCTAGGGGGCCGCTCTGGAAACACCATATATTTT
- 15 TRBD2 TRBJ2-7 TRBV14 CASSQGTSGDYEQYF TGTGCCAGCAGCCAAGGGACTAGCGGGGATTACGAGCAGTACTTC
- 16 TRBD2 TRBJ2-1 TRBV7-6 CASSFSGGSTYNEQFF TGTGCCAGCAGCTTTAGCGGGGGGTCTACCTACAATGAGCAGTTCTTC
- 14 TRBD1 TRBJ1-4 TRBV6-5 CASRGQGGNEKLFF TGTGCCAGCAGGGGACAGGGCGGTAATGAAAAACTGTTTTTT
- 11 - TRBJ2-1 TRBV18 CASSTPNEQFF TGTGCCAGCTCCACTCCCAATGAGCAGTTCTTC
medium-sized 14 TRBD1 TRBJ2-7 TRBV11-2 CASSSRGQVHEQYF TGTGCCAGCAGCTCCAGGGGGCAGGTCCACGAGCAGTACTTC
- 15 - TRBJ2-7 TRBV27 CASSLKADYGYEQYF TGTGCCAGCAGTTTAAAGGCAGACTATGGCTACGAGCAGTACTTC
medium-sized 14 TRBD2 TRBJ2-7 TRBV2 CASNPVSGSYEQYF TGTGCCAGCAATCCTGTTAGCGGGAGTTACGAGCAGTACTTC
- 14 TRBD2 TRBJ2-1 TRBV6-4 CASSGGRGYNEQFF TGTGCCAGCAGTGGCGGGAGGGGATACAATGAGCAGTTCTTC
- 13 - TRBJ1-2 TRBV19 CASSITSNYGYTF TGTGCCAGTAGTATAACCAGTAACTATGGCTACACCTTC
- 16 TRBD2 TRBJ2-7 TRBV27 CASSLFGGGSAYEQYF TGTGCCAGCAGTTTATTCGGTGGCGGGAGCGCCTACGAGCAGTACTTC
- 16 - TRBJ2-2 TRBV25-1 CASSDVRQGGTGELFF TGTGCCAGCAGTGACGTGCGACAGGGAGGCACCGGGGAGCTGTTTTTT
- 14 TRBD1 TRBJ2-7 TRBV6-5 CASSYDRGLYEQYF TGTGCCAGCAGTTACGACAGGGGGTTGTACGAGCAGTACTTC
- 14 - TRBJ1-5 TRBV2 CASTTGFSNQPQHF TGTGCCAGCACCACAGGGTTCAGCAATCAGCCCCAGCATTTT
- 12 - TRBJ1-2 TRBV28 CASQSGTLGYTF TGTGCCAGTCAGTCCGGGACACTTGGCTACACCTTC
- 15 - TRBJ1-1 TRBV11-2 CASSLDPRGNTEAFF TGTGCCAGCAGCTTAGATCCGAGAGGGAACACTGAAGCTTTCTTT
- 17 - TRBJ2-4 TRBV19 CASTQSRAPDSQNIQYF TGTGCCAGTACCCAATCCCGTGCTCCGGACAGCCAAAACATTCAGTACTTC
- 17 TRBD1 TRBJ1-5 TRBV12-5 CASAPDRGFVGNQPQHF TGTGCTAGTGCCCCGGACAGGGGATTCGTAGGCAATCAGCCCCAGCATTTT
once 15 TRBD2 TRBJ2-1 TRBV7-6 CASRRTSGIYNEQFF TGTGCCAGCAGAAGGACTAGCGGGATTTACAATGAGCAGTTCTTC
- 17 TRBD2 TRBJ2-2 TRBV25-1 CASSEWGTSPFTGELFF TGTGCCAGCAGTGAATGGGGGACTAGCCCATTCACCGGGGAGCTGTTTTTT
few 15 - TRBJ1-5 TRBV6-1 CASSENRGGNQPQHF TGTGCCAGCAGTGAGAACCGGGGGGGCAATCAGCCCCAGCATTTT
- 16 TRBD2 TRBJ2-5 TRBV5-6 CASSQGLAGGQETQYF TGTGCCAGCAGCCAGGGACTAGCGGGGGGGCAAGAGACCCAGTACTTC
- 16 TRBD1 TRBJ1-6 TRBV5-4 CASSLYLDRTNSPLHF TGTGCCAGCAGCTTGTATCTGGACAGGACGAATTCACCCCTCCACTTT
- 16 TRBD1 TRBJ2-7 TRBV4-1 CASSQDSRTGSYEQYF TGCGCCAGCAGCCAAGATTCCAGGACAGGGAGCTACGAGCAGTACTTC
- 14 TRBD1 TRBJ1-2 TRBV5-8 CASSFSGQEVGYTF TGTGCCAGCAGCTTCTCGGGACAGGAGGTCGGCTACACCTTC
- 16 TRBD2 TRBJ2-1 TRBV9 CASSSPTSGLDNEQFF TGTGCCAGCAGCTCCCCGACTAGCGGGTTGGACAATGAGCAGTTCTTC
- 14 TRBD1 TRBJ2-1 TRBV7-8 CASTTRQGWNEQFF TGTGCCAGCACAACCCGACAGGGTTGGAATGAGCAGTTCTTC
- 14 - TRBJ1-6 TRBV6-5 CASQGPGYNSPLHF TGTGCCAGCCAGGGGCCAGGATATAATTCACCCCTCCACTTT
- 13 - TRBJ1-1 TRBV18 CASSEGQNTEAFF TGTGCCAGCTCAGAGGGACAGAACACTGAAGCTTTCTTT
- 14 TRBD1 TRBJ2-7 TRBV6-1 CASSEGYRGDEQYF TGTGCCAGCAGTGAAGGGTACAGGGGGGACGAGCAGTACTTC
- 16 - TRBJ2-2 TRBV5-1 CASRPSGSGLPGELFF TGCGCCAGCAGGCCCTCCGGGAGCGGTCTACCCGGGGAGCTGTTTTTT
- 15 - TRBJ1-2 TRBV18 CASSQDHRANYGYTF TGTGCCAGCTCACAAGATCACAGGGCTAACTATGGCTACACCTTC
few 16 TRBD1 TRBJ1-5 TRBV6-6 CASRGDREDVSQPQHF TGTGCCAGCAGGGGGGACAGGGAGGACGTGTCTCAGCCCCAGCATTTT
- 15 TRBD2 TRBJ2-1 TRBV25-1 CASSESTSGNNEQFF TGTGCCAGCAGTGAATCCACTAGCGGGAACAATGAGCAGTTCTTC